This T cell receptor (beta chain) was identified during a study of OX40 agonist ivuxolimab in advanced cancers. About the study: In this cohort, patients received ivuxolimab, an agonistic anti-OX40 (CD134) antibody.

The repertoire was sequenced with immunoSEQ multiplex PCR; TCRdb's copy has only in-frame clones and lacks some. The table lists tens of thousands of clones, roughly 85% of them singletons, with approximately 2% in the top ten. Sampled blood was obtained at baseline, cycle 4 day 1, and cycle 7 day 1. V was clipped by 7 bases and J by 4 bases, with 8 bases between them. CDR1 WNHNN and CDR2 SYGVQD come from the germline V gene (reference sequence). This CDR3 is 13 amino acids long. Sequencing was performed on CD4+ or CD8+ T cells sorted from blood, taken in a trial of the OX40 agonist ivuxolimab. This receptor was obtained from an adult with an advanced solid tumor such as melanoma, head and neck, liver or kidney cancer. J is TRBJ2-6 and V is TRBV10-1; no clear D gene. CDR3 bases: TGCGCCAGCACAGAGGCCGGGGCCAACGTCCTGACTTTC. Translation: CASTEAGANVLTF.